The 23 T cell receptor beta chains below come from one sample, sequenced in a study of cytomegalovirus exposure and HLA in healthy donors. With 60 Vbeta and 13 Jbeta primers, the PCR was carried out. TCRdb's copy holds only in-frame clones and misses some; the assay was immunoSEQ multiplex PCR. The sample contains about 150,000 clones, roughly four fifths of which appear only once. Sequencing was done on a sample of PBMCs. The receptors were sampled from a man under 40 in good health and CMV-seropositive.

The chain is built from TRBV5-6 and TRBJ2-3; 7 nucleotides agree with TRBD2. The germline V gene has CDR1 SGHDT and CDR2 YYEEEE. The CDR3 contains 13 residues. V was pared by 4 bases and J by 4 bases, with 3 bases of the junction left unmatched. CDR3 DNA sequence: TGTGCCAGCAGCAGTGGGGGGGCAGATACGCAGTATTTT. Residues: CASSSGGADTQYF. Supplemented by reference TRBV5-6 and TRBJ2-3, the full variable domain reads DAGVTQSPTHLIKTRGQQVTLRCSPKSGHDTVSWYQQALGQGPQFIFQYYEEEERQRGNFPDRFSGHQFPNYSSELNVNALLLGDSALYLCASSSGGADTQYFGPGTRLTVL.

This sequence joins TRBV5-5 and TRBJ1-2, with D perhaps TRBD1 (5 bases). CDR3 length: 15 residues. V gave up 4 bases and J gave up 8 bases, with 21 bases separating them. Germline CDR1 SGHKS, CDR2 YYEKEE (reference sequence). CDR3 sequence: CASSVMDQGLWGYTF. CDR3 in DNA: TGTGCCAGCAGCGTAATGGACCAGGGACTATGGGGCTACACCTTC.

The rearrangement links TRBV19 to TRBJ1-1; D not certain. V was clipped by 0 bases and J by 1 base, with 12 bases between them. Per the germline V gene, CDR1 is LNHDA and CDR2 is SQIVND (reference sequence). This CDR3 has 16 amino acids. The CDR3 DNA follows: TGTGCCAGTAGTATAGAAAGCCTCTCAACGAACACTGAAGCTTTCTTT. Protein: CASSIESLSTNTEAFF.

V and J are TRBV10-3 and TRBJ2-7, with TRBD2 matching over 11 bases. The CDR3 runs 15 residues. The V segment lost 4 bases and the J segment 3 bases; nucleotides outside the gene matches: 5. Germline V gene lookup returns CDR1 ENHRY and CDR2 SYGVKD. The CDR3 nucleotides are TGTGCCATCAGTGGGCGACTAGCGGGGAGCTACGAGCAGTACTTC. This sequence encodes CAISGRLAGSYEQYF.

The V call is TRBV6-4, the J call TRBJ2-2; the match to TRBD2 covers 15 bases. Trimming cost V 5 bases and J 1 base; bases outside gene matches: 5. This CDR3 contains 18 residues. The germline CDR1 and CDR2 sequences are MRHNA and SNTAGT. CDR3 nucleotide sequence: TGTGCCAGCAGTCCGGGACTAGCGGGAGGAAGGAACACCGGGGAGCTGTTTTTT. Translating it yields CASSPGLAGGRNTGELFF.

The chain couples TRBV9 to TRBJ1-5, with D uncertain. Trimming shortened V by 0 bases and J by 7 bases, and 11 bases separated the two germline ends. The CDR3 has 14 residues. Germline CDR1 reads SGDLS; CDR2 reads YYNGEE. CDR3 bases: TGTGCCAGCAGCGTAGAGGGAGTTGGGCAGCCCCAGCATTTT. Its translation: CASSVEGVGQPQHF. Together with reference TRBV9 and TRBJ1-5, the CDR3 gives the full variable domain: DSGVTQTPKHLITATGQRVTLRCSPRSGDLSVYWYQQSLDQGLQFLIQYYNGEERAKGNILERFSAQQFPDLHSELNLSSLELGDSALYFCASSVEGVGQPQHFGDGTRLSIL.

The CDR3 sequence: CASSPGGQAIHSNQPQHF. The DNA of the CDR3 is TGTGCCAGTAGTCCAGGCGGGCAGGCCATCCATAGCAATCAGCCCCAGCATTTT. The V call is TRBV19, the J call TRBJ1-5; no definite D call. This CDR3 region has 18 residues. The ends were cut back, 5 bases at V and 0 bases at J, with 20 bases in the middle. CDR1 LNHDA and CDR2 SQIVND come from the germline V gene (reference sequence). Full variable domain (rest looked up from reference TRBV19 and TRBJ1-5): DGGITQSPKYLFRKEGQNVTLSCEQNLNHDAMYWYRQDPGQGLRLIYYSQIVNDFQKGDIAEGYSVSREKKESFPLTVTSAQKNPTAFYLCASSPGGQAIHSNQPQHFGDGTRLSIL.

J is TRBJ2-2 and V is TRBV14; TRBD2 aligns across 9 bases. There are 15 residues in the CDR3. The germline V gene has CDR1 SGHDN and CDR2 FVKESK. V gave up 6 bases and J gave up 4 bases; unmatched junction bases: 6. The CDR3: CASRPTSGSTGELFF. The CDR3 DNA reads TGTGCCAGCAGACCTACTAGCGGGTCCACCGGGGAGCTGTTTTTT.

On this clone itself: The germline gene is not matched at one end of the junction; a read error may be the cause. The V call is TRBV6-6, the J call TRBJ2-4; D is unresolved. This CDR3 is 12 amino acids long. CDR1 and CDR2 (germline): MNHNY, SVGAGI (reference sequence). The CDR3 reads CASGLTKNSQYF. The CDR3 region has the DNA TGTGCCAGCGGGCTAACCAAAAACAGTCAGTACTTC.

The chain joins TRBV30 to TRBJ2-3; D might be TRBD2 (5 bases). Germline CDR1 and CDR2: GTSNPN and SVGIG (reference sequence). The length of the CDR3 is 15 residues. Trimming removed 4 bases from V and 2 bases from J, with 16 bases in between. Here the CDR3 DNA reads TGTGCCTGGACTTCGCGAGGGTGGACCACAGATACGCAGTATTTT. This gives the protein CAWTSRGWTTDTQYF. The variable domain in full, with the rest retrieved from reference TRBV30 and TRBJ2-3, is SQTIHQWPATLVQPVGSPLSLECTVEGTSNPNLYWYRQAAGRGLQLLFYSVGIGQISSEVPQNLSASRPQDRQFILSSKKLLLSDSGFYLCAWTSRGWTTDTQYFGPGTRLTVL.

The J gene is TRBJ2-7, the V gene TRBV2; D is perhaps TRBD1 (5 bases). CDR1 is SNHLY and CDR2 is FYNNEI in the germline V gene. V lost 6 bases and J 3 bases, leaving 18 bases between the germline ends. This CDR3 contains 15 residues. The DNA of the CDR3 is TGTGCCAGCAGACCTAATAGGGGTGACAGCTACGAGCAGTACTTC. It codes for CASRPNRGDSYEQYF.

CDR3 nucleotides: TGTGCCAGCAGCGACAGGGGAACGATGAACACTGAAGCTTTCTTT. This translates into CASSDRGTMNTEAFF. The chain carries TRBV11-2 and TRBJ1-1; 8 bases line up with TRBD1. Germline V CDR1 and CDR2: SGHAT, FQNNGV. Trimming took 5 bases from V and 0 from J; bases not matched to a gene: 5. The CDR3 runs 15 residues.

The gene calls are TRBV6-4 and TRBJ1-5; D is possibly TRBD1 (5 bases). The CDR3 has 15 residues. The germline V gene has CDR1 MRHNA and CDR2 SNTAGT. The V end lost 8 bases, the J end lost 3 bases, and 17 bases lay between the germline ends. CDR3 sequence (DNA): TGTGCCAGCCTTGGGGGACGGGACTTCAATCAGCCCCAGCATTTT. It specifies CASLGGRDFNQPQHF.

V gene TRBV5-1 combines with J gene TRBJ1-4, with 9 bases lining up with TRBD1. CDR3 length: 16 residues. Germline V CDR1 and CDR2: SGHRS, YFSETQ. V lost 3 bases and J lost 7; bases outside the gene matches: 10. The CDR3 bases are TGCGCCAGCAGCTCAGACCCGGGACAGGGAACTGAAAAACTGTTTTTT. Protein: CASSSDPGQGTEKLFF.

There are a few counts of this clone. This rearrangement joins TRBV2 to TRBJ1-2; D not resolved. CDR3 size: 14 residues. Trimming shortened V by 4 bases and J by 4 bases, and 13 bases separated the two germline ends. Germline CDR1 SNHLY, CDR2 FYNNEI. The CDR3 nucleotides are TGTGCCAGCAGTGTTCGGCCGGGTGCCTATGGCTACACCTTC. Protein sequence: CASSVRPGAYGYTF.

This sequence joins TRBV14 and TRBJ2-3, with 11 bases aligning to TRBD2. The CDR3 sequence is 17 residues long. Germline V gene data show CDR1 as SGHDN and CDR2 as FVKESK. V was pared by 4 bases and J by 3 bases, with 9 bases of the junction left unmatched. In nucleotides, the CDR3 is TGTGCCAGCAGCCGGATTAGCGGGGGGGCGACGACAGATACGCAGTATTTT. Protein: CASSRISGGATTDTQYF.

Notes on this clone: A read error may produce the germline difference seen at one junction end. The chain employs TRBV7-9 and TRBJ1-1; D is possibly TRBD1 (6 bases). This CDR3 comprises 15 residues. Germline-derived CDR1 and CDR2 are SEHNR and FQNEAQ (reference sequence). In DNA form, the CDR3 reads TGTTCCAGCAGCTTTAACACAGGGAAAATAACTGAAGCTTTCTTT. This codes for CSSSFNTGKITEAFF.

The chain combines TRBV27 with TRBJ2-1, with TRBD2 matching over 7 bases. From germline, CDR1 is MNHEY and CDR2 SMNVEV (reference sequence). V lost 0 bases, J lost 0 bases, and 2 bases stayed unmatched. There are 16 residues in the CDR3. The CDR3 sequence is CASSLSSSGSYNEQFF. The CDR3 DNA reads TGTGCCAGCAGTTTATCGTCTAGCGGCTCCTACAATGAGCAGTTCTTC.

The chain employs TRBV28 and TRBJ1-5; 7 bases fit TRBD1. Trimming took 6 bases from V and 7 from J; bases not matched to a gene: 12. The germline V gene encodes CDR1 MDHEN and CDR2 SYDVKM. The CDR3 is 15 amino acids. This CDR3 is CASRPRDSWHQPQHF. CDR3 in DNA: TGTGCCAGCAGACCGAGGGACAGCTGGCACCAGCCCCAGCATTTT.

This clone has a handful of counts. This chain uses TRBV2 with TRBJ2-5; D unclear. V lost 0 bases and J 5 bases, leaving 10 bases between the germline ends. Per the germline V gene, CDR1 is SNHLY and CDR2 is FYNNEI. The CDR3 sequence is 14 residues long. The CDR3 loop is CASSEAESRETQYF. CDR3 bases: TGTGCCAGCAGTGAAGCGGAGAGTCGGGAGACCCAGTACTTC.

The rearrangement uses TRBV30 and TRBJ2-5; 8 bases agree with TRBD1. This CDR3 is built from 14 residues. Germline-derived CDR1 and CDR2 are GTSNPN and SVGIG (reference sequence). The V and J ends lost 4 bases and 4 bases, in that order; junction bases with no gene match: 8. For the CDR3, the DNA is TGTGCCTGGACCAGGACAGGGATCGGAGAGACCCAGTACTTC. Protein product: CAWTRTGIGETQYF.

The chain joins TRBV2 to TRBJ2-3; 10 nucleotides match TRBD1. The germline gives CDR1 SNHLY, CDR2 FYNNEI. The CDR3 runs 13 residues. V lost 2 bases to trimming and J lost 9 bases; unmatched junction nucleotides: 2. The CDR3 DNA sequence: TGTGCCAGCAGTGAATGGGACAGGGGAACGCAGTATTTT. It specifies CASSEWDRGTQYF.

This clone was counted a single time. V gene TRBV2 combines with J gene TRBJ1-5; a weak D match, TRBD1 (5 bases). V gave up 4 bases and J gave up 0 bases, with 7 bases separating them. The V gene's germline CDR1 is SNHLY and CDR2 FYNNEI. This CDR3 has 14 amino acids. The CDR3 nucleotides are TGTGCCAGCAGTGCGCAGGGTAGCAATCAGCCCCAGCATTTT. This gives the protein CASSAQGSNQPQHF.